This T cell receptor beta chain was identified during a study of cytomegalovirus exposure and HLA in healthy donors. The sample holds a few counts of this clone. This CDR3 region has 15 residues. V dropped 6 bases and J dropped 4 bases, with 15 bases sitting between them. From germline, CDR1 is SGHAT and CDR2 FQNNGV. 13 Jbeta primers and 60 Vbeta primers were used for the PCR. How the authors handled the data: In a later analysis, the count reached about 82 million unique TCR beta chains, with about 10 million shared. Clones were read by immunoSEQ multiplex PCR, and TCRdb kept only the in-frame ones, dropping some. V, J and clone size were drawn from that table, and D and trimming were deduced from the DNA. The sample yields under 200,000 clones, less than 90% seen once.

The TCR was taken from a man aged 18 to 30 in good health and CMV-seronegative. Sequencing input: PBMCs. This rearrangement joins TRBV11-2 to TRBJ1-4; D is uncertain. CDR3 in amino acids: CASSLTGRDNEKLFF. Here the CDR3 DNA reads TGTGCCAGCAGTTTGACGGGGAGGGATAATGAAAAACTGTTTTTT.